A selection of T cell receptor beta chains follows, all from one sample in a study of T-cell reconstitution after alpha-beta-depleted transplantation in children. MiXCR, applied by TCRdb to the PCR reads, yields one record per CDR3 protein. The profile shows 350,000 to 450,000 distinct CDR3 sequences, around 20% of them singletons. Sequencing used PBMCs from the stem cell graft donor, obtained from the stem cell graft. These TCRs come from a human donor who donated a stem cell graft to a child with acute myeloid leukemia. Both conserved end residues are part of each CDR3. Fields, in order: J gene, V gene, clone size, D gene, CDR3 protein, CDR3 DNA. D genes are given only for firm matches. Clone size is stated in some rows and not others, as once, few, many or a class when expanded.

TRBJ2-5,TRBV29-1,many,TRBD2,CSVRLAGPETQYF,TGCAGCGTAAGACTAGCGGGACCTGAGACCCAGTACTTC
TRBJ2-5,TRBV7-7,-,-,CASSLGGQKETQYF,TGTGCCAGCAGCTTAGGCGGACAGAAAGAGACCCAGTACTTC
TRBJ2-5,TRBV12-3/TRBV12-4,few,-,CASSSLQTQYF,TGTGCCAGCAGTTCGCTGCAGACCCAGTACTTC
TRBJ2-5,TRBV4-1,few,-,CASSQDLAIAQETQYF,TGCGCCAGCAGCCAAGATCTAGCGATTGCGCAAGAGACCCAGTACTTC
TRBJ2-1,TRBV29-1,many,TRBD2,CSVRGTSGYNEQFF,TGCAGCGTCAGAGGGACTAGCGGGTACAATGAGCAGTTCTTC
TRBJ1-5,TRBV15,-,-,CATSRVDQPQHF,TGTGCCACCAGCAGAGTAGATCAGCCCCAGCATTTT
TRBJ2-6,TRBV11-2,few,-,CASSLEVGANVLTF,TGTGCCAGCAGCTTAGAGGTTGGGGCCAACGTCCTGACTTTC
TRBJ2-1,TRBV15,few,-,CATSREVPSSYNEQFF,TGTGCCACCAGCAGAGAGGTCCCTAGCTCCTACAATGAGCAGTTCTTC
TRBJ2-3,TRBV25-1,-,-,CASTPSVGTDTQYF,TGTGCCAGCACACCTAGTGTGGGTACAGATACGCAGTATTTT
TRBJ1-2,TRBV24-1,few,-,CATSDPPDDGGYTF,TGTGCCACCAGTGATCCCCCAGATGATGGTGGCTACACCTTC
TRBJ2-5,TRBV25-1,few,-,CASSETSDTRTETQYF,TGTGCCAGCAGTGAAACGTCAGACACCCGTACCGAGACCCAGTACTTC
TRBJ2-7,TRBV5-1,-,-,CASMNPHNYEQYF,TGCGCCAGCATGAATCCGCACAACTACGAGCAGTACTTC
TRBJ2-2,TRBV7-3,-,TRBD1,CASSSRTGGFGELFF,TGTGCCAGCAGCTCAAGGACAGGGGGCTTCGGGGAGCTGTTTTTT
TRBJ2-5,TRBV24-1,-,TRBD2,CATSASGLAGVETQYF,TGTGCCACCAGTGCATCGGGACTAGCGGGAGTAGAGACCCAGTACTTC
TRBJ2-7,TRBV20-1,many,TRBD2,CSAYPSTSGTYEQYF,TGCAGTGCCTATCCTTCGACTAGCGGGACCTACGAGCAGTACTTC
TRBJ2-7,TRBV7-2,few,-,CASSLAARSSYEQYF,TGTGCCAGCAGCTTAGCGGCGCGGAGCTCCTACGAGCAGTACTTC
TRBJ2-1,TRBV20-1,many,-,CSASGPRINEQFF,TGCAGTGCTAGCGGCCCCAGGATCAATGAGCAGTTCTTC
TRBJ2-7,TRBV4-2,-,TRBD1,CASSQGQGSSFGEQYF,TGTGCCAGCAGCCAGGGACAGGGGTCGTCCTTTGGGGAGCAGTACTTC
TRBJ1-1,TRBV7-6,-,-,CASSLFGNTEAFF,TGTGCCAGCAGCTTATTCGGGAACACTGAAGCTTTCTTT
TRBJ2-2,TRBV12-3/TRBV12-4,-,-,CASSLWGDTGELFF,TGTGCCAGCAGTTTATGGGGGGACACCGGGGAGCTGTTTTTT
TRBJ2-1,TRBV6-4,few,TRBD2,CASSLTQTSGFSTHNEQFF,TGTGCCAGCAGCCTAACCCAGACTAGCGGGTTCTCAACCCACAATGAGCAGTTCTTC
TRBJ2-2,TRBV7-6,-,TRBD2,CASRLAGGELFF,TGTGCCAGCCGACTAGCGGGGGGGGAGCTGTTTTTT
TRBJ1-5,TRBV20-1,many,-,CSARDFSNQPQHF,TGCAGTGCTCGGGACTTTAGCAATCAGCCCCAGCATTTT
TRBJ2-1,TRBV20-1,many,TRBD2,CSPSGLAGGNYNEQFF,TGCAGTCCATCGGGACTAGCGGGTGGGAACTACAATGAGCAGTTCTTC
TRBJ1-4,TRBV5-1,-,TRBD1,CASSLGQGSEKLFF,TGCGCCAGCAGCTTGGGACAGGGGTCTGAAAAACTGTTTTTT
TRBJ2-3,TRBV5-1,few,-,CASSLGPTGTDTQYF,TGCGCCAGCAGCTTGGGTCCAACAGGCACAGATACGCAGTATTTT
TRBJ1-1,TRBV4-1,few,TRBD1,CATRTGRRTEAFF,TGCGCCACCAGGACAGGGCGACGGACTGAAGCTTTCTTT
TRBJ2-7,TRBV5-1,-,-,CASSYQGFGEQYF,TGCGCCAGCAGTTATCAGGGTTTCGGCGAGCAGTACTTC
TRBJ2-7,TRBV29-1,many,-,CSVELFVGEQYF,TGCAGCGTTGAGCTTTTCGTGGGCGAGCAGTACTTC
TRBJ1-2,TRBV6-2/TRBV6-3,-,-,CASRPQGNSNYGYTF,TGTGCCAGCCGACCCCAAGGGAACTCTAACTATGGCTACACCTTC
TRBJ2-7,TRBV12-3/TRBV12-4,-,TRBD1,CASSYPGQGTHEQYF,TGTGCCAGCAGTTACCCGGGACAGGGGACCCACGAGCAGTACTTC
TRBJ2-7,TRBV12-3/TRBV12-4,many,-,CASSRNGLSYEQYF,TGTGCCAGCAGTAGAAACGGGCTTTCCTACGAGCAGTACTTC
TRBJ2-7,TRBV20-1,-,-,CSARVRHGSYEQYF,TGCAGTGCTAGAGTCCGACACGGCTCCTACGAGCAGTACTTC
TRBJ2-1,TRBV28,-,TRBD2,CASSDSTSGRFLGFF,TGTGCCAGCTCAGACTCGACTAGCGGGAGATTTCTCGGGTTCTTC